Presented here are 13 T cell receptor beta chains from one specimen sequenced in a study of T-cell memory formation after mild COVID-19. TCRdb fed the 5' RACE reads into MiXCR, producing one record per CDR3 protein. The data show 150,000 to 200,000 distinct CDR3 sequences, roughly 28% seen once. The source material was PBMCs or a T cell subset sorted from them (not recorded which). These receptors were taken from an adult woman who had mild COVID-19 (a few samples of this study predate the infection). Cell type and time point are not known.

This clonotype was observed a few times. One junction end disagrees with the germline gene, perhaps due to a read error. The chain links TRBV5-1 to TRBJ1-5; 10 bases line up with TRBD1. CDR3 length equals 15 residues. CDR1 and CDR2 (germline): SGHRS, YFSETQ. In DNA form, the CDR3 reads TGTGCCAGCAGCCTAGGGACAGGGGGCAATCAGCCCCAGCATTTT. Translated, it gives CASSLGTGGNQPQHF. The full variable domain, its missing parts supplied by reference TRBV5-1 and TRBJ1-5, is KAGVTQTPRYLIKTRGQQVTLSCSPISGHRSVSWYQQTPGQGLQFLFEYFSETQRNKGNFPGRFSGRQFSNSRSEMNVSTLELGDSALYLCASSLGTGGNQPQHFGDGTRLSIL.

This clonotype occurred a few times. V is TRBV7-9 and J is TRBJ2-1, with D uncertain. Trimming took off 2 bases at V and 8 bases at J, with 7 bases between the two ends. The germline CDR1 and CDR2 sequences are SEHNR and FQNEAQ (reference sequence). This CDR3 is 12 amino acids long. The CDR3 region is CASSLIPYEQFF. In DNA form, the CDR3 reads TGTGCCAGCAGCTTAATCCCCTATGAGCAGTTCTTC.

The J gene is TRBJ2-1, the V gene TRBV7-8, with 11 bases matching TRBD2. V gave up 3 bases and J gave up 8 bases; unmatched junction bases: 6. Germline CDR1 reads SGHVS; CDR2 reads FQNEAQ. The CDR3 loop spans 15 amino acids. In DNA form, the CDR3 reads TGTGCCAGCAGCTTCGTGTCTAGCGGGGGGCATGAGCAGTTCTTC. Protein product: CASSFVSSGGHEQFF. Variable domain in full (rest from reference TRBV7-8 and TRBJ2-1): GAGVSQSPRYKVAKRGQDVALRCDPISGHVSLFWYQQALGQGPEFLTYFQNEAQLDKSGLPSDRFFAERPEGSVSTLKIQRTQQEDSAVYLCASSFVSSGGHEQFFGPGTRLTVL.

J is TRBJ2-3 and V is TRBV7-9; 15 bases are a match to TRBD2. This CDR3 has 17 amino acids. Germline values: CDR1 SEHNR, CDR2 FQNEAQ (reference sequence). After removal of 5 bases from V and 3 bases from J, the junction contained 6 bases not matched to a gene. CDR3 DNA sequence: TGTGCCAGCAGCCCAGGACTAGCGGGAGGGCCGACAGATACGCAGTATTTT. The encoded protein is CASSPGLAGGPTDTQYF.

V usage is TRBV2 and J usage is TRBJ2-5; D is possibly TRBD2 (5 bases). Trimming removed 7 bases from V and 1 base from J, with 13 bases in between. Germline CDR1 reads SNHLY; CDR2 reads FYNNEI. This CDR3 is built from 14 residues. Written as DNA, the CDR3 is TGTGCCAGCAAGGTATCGACTACCCAAGAGACCCAGTACTTC. Encoded protein: CASKVSTTQETQYF.

The chain is built from TRBV9 and TRBJ2-7; D is possibly TRBD1 or TRBD2 (5 bases each). V lost 2 bases and J 0 bases, leaving 12 bases between the germline ends. Germline loops: CDR1 SGDLS, CDR2 YYNGEE. The CDR3 is 15 amino acids. CDR3 amino acids: CASSVSGTVSYEQYF. The CDR3 DNA sequence: TGTGCCAGCAGCGTCTCCGGGACGGTCTCCTACGAGCAGTACTTC.

V is TRBV9 and J is TRBJ2-1; D gene ambiguous. Germline values: CDR1 SGDLS, CDR2 YYNGEE. V lost 2 bases, J lost 4 bases, and 1 base lay in between. The CDR3 is 11 residues long. The CDR3 DNA sequence: TGTGCCAGCAGCGTGTACAATGAGCAGTTCTTC. Protein product: CASSVYNEQFF.

The chain links TRBV24-1 to TRBJ1-5; a possible D gene is TRBD1 (6 bases). Trimming cost V 4 bases and J 4 bases, with 10 bases left between them. Looked up from germline, CDR1 is KGHDR and CDR2 is SFDVKD. The CDR3 length is 14 residues. The DNA for the CDR3 is TGTGCCACCAGTGACCCCGGACAGAATCAGCCCCAGCATTTT. Protein sequence: CATSDPGQNQPQHF.

This clonotype occurred a few times. The rearrangement links TRBV18 to TRBJ2-4; TRBD1 matches at 11 bases. The CDR3 is 14 residues long. J was trimmed by 9 bases and V by 3 bases; bases with no gene match: 4. The germline V gene has CDR1 KGHSH and CDR2 LQKENI. The CDR3 reads CASSPDRGLRIQYF. The CDR3 DNA sequence: TGTGCCAGCTCACCGGACAGGGGGCTTCGCATTCAGTACTTC.

This chain joins TRBV4-2 and TRBJ1-1, with no clear D. The germline V and J ends were trimmed by 0 bases and 7 bases, with 12 bases remaining between them. This CDR3 region has 14 residues. Germline V gene data show CDR1 as LGHNA and CDR2 as YNFKEQ. CDR3 amino acids: CASSQDGVLSEAFF. The CDR3 nucleotides are TGTGCCAGCAGCCAAGATGGGGTATTGAGTGAAGCTTTCTTT.

In its sample, this clonotype was seen once. The V call is TRBV5-1, the J call TRBJ2-1; D perhaps matches TRBD2 (9 bases). V shed 4 bases and J shed 6 bases, with 32 bases lying between them. This CDR3 contains 20 residues. CDR1 and CDR2 from the germline V gene are SGHRS and YFSETQ. The CDR3 reads CASSLAWTGNLLAGLNEQFF. As DNA, the CDR3 is TGCGCCAGCAGCCTTGCATGGACAGGGAACTTGCTAGCGGGGCTCAATGAGCAGTTCTTC.

The chain combines TRBV7-9 with TRBJ2-6, with TRBD1 identical over 8 bases. J lost 5 bases, V lost 6 bases, and 9 bases had no gene match. Germline values: CDR1 SEHNR, CDR2 FQNEAQ (reference sequence). This CDR3 region has 16 residues. The CDR3 is CASSLWTGRRANVLTF. The CDR3 DNA reads TGTGCCAGCAGTCTGTGGACAGGGAGGCGGGCCAACGTCCTGACTTTC.

The sample holds a few counts of this clonotype. CDR3 sequence reads: CASTRPTESYEQYF. For the CDR3, the DNA is TGTGCCAGCACCCGACCCACGGAGTCCTACGAGCAGTACTTC. This chain uses TRBV28 with TRBJ2-7; D is unclear. Germline V CDR1 and CDR2: MDHEN, SYDVKM. This CDR3 is built from 14 residues. Trimming removed 7 bases at V and 1 base at J, with 14 bases between.